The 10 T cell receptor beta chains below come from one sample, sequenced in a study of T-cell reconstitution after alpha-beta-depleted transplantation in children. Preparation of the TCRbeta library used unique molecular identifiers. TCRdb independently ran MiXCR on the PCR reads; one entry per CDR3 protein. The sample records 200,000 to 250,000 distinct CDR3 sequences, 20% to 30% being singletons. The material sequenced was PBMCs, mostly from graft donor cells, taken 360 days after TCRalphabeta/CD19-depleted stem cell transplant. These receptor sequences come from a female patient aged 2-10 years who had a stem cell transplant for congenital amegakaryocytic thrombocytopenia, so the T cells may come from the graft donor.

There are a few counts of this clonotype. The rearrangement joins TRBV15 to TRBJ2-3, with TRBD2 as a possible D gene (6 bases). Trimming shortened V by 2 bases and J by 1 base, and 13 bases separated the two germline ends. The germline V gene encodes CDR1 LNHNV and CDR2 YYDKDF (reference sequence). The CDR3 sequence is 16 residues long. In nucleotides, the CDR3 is TGTGCCACCAGCAGAAGATCTAGCGTGGGCACAGATACGCAGTATTTT. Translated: CATSRRSSVGTDTQYF.

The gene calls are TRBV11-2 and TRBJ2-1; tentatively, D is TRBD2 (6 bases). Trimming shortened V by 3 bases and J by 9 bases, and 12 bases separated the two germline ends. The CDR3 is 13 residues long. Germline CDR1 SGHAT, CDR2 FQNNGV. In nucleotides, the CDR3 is TGTGCCAGCAGCTTGCTCGTGGGGGGTGAGCAGTTCTTC. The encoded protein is CASSLLVGGEQFF.

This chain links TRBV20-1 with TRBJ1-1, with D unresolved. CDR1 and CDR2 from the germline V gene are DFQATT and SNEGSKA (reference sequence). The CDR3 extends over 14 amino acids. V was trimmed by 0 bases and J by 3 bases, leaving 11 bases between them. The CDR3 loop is CSARDRASHTEAFF. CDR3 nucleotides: TGCAGTGCTAGAGATAGGGCATCGCACACTGAAGCTTTCTTT.

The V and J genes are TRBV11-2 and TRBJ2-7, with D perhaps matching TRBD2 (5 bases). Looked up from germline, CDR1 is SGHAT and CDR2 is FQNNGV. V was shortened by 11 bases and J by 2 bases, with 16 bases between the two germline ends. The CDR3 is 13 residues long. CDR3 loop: CAGQEDSAYEQYF. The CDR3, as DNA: TGTGCCGGCCAAGAGGACTCCGCCTACGAGCAGTACTTC.

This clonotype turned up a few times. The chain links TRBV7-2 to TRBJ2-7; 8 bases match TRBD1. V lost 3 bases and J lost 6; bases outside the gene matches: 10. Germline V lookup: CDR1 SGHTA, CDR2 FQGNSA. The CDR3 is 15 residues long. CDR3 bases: TGTGCCAGCAGCTTCGTTACGGGACAGGTTTCCGAGCAGTACTTC. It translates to CASSFVTGQVSEQYF.

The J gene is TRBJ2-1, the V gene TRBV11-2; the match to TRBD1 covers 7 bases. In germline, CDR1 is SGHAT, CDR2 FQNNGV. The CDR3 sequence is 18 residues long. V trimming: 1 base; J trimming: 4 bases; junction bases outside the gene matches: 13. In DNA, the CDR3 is TGTGCCAGCAGCTTAGTTCTTCTCGGGACAGCCACATACAATGAGCAGTTCTTC. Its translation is CASSLVLLGTATYNEQFF. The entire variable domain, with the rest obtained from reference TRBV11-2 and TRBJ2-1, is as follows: EAGVAQSPRYKIIEKRQSVAFWCNPISGHATLYWYQQILGQGPKLLIQFQNNGVVDDSQLPKDRFSAERLKGVDSTLKIQPAKLEDSAVYLCASSLVLLGTATYNEQFFGPGTRLTVL.

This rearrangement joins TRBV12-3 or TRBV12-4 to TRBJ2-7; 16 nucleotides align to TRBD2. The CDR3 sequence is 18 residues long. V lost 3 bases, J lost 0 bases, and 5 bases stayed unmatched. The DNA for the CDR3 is TGTGCCAGCAGTTTGGGACTAGCGGGAGGGCCTAACTCCTACGAGCAGTACTTC. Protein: CASSLGLAGGPNSYEQYF.

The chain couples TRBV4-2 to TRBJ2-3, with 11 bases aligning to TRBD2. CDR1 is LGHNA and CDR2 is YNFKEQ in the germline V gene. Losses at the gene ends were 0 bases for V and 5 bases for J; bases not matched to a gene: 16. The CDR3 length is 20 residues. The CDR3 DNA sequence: TGTGCCAGCAGCCAAGATCCCCGGACTAGCGGGCGGAAGGTACAAGATACGCAGTATTTT. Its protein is CASSQDPRTSGRKVQDTQYF.

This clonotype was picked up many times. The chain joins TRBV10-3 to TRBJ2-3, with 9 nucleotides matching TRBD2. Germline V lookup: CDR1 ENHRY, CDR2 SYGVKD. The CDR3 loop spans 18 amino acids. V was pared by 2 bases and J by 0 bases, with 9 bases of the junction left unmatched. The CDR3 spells CAISELAGGPKSTDTQYF. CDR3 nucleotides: TGTGCCATCAGTGAGCTGGCGGGAGGGCCGAAGAGCACAGATACGCAGTATTTT.

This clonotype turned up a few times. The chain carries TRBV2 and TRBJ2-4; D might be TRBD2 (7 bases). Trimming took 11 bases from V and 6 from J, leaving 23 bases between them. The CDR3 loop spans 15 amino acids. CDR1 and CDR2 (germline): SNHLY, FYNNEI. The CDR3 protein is CASSTRGGRGNIQYF. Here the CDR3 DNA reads TGTGCCTCCTCAACTAGGGGGGGGCGAGGAAACATTCAGTACTTC. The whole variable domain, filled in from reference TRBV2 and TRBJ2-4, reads EPEVTQTPSHQVTQMGQEVILRCVPISNHLYFYWYRQILGQKVEFLVSFYNNEISEKSEIFDDQFSVERPDGSNFTLKIRSTKLEDSAMYFCASSTRGGRGNIQYFGAGTRLSVL.